This passage covers 18 T cell receptor beta chains from one sample sequenced in a study of T cell changes during pregnancy in multiple sclerosis. The data were produced by immunoSEQ multiplex PCR, yet TCRdb's version contains in-frame clones alone and is incomplete. Here the sample spans fewer than 130,000 clones, about 89% being singletons. Sequenced material: peripheral blood, taken after pregnancy. These receptors were taken from a female donor with multiple sclerosis, enrolled in a pregnancy study.

This chain uses TRBV27 with TRBJ2-5; D is undetermined. V lost 1 base and J 5 bases, leaving 14 bases between the germline ends. Germline V gives CDR1 MNHEY, CDR2 SMNVEV (reference sequence). This CDR3 is 15 amino acids long. The CDR3 DNA reads as TGTGCCAGCAGTTTATTCCCCCCGAGGCTGGAGACCCAGTACTTC. Translating gives CASSLFPPRLETQYF.

This chain joins TRBV9 and TRBJ1-6; D gene uncertain. CDR1 SGDLS and CDR2 YYNGEE come from the germline V gene. The germline V and J ends were trimmed by 2 bases and 5 bases, with 8 bases remaining between them. This CDR3 has 14 residues. The CDR3, as DNA: TGTGCCAGCAGCGTGGAGGGAGATAATTCACCCCTCCACTTT. Translated: CASSVEGDNSPLHF.

CDR3 residues: CATSRGDSYGYTF. The DNA for the CDR3 is TGTGCCACCAGCAGAGGGGACAGCTATGGCTACACCTTC. The V gene is TRBV15, the J gene TRBJ1-2, with TRBD1 identical over 7 bases. After removal of 1 base from V and 4 bases from J, the junction contained 0 bases not matched to a gene. There are 13 residues in the CDR3. Germline CDR1 and CDR2: LNHNV and YYDKDF (reference sequence).

A remark on this clone: One junction end disagrees with the germline gene, perhaps due to a read error. The chain is built from TRBV4-1 and TRBJ2-3; a possible D gene is TRBD1 (6 bases). Germline loops: CDR1 MGHRA, CDR2 YSYEKL. The CDR3 is made up of 17 amino acids. The CDR3 protein is CTSSQGQKGGRADTQYF. For the CDR3, the DNA is TGCACCAGCAGCCAAGGTCAAAAAGGGGGTAGAGCAGATACGCAGTATTTT.

The V gene is TRBV7-9, the J gene TRBJ2-5; tentatively, D is TRBD1 (6 bases). V was cut by 5 bases and J by 3 bases, with 25 bases left in between. This CDR3 is 18 amino acids long. Germline loops: CDR1 SEHNR, CDR2 FQNEAQ (reference sequence). CDR3 region: CASSPRMKQGRGEETQYF. The CDR3 DNA follows: TGTGCCAGCAGCCCACGAATGAAACAGGGCCGGGGAGAAGAGACCCAGTACTTC.

The V call is TRBV27, the J call TRBJ2-5, with TRBD2 as a possible D gene (6 bases). CDR1 is MNHEY, CDR2 SMNVEV, per germline (reference sequence). The V end was cut by 4 bases, the J end by 9 bases, with 18 bases between. The CDR3 loop spans 14 amino acids. CDR3 region: CASSSTGEYLAQYF. CDR3 DNA: TGTGCCAGCAGTTCAACGGGGGAATACCTTGCCCAGTACTTC.

The chain has TRBV6-1 and TRBJ2-1; D might be TRBD2 (6 bases). The V and J ends lost 1 base and 8 bases respectively, with 18 bases between them. The germline V gene encodes CDR1 MNHNS and CDR2 SASEGT. The CDR3 totals 16 residues. This CDR3 is CASSEEGGRGADEQFF. As DNA, the CDR3 is TGTGCCAGCAGTGAAGAGGGCGGGCGGGGTGCGGATGAGCAGTTCTTC.

This sequence joins TRBV19 and TRBJ2-7; TRBD2 might be the D (6 bases). Germline-derived CDR1 and CDR2 are LNHDA and SQIVND (reference sequence). V was clipped by 6 bases and J by 2 bases, with 17 bases between them. The CDR3 covers 15 residues. CDR3 sequence (DNA): TGTGCCAGTAGCAAAGACCGGGACTCAGCCTACGAGCAGTACTTC. Translation: CASSKDRDSAYEQYF.

The chain couples TRBV30 to TRBJ1-2, with 7 bases lining up with TRBD1. Trimming cost V 1 base and J 7 bases; bases outside gene matches: 9. Germline V lookup: CDR1 GTSNPN, CDR2 SVGIG (reference sequence). The CDR3 loop spans 14 amino acids. The CDR3 DNA reads TGTGCCTGGAGTGGGCCCGGGACAGTCGTTGGCTACACCTTC. Translated, it gives CAWSGPGTVVGYTF.

The chain links TRBV6-6 to TRBJ2-2, with 8 bases matching TRBD2. The germline V gene encodes CDR1 MNHNY and CDR2 SVGAGI (reference sequence). The CDR3 runs 12 residues. J was trimmed by 8 bases and V by 10 bases; bases with no gene match: 6. CDR3 protein: CAIAGGGGELFF. CDR3 nucleotides: TGTGCCATCGCGGGGGGAGGTGGGGAGCTGTTTTTT.

This rearrangement joins TRBV5-8 to TRBJ2-1, with D maybe TRBD2 (7 bases). The V end lost 1 base, the J end lost 4 bases, and 18 bases lay between the germline ends. The CDR3 length is 17 residues. CDR1 is SGHTS and CDR2 is YDEGEE in the germline V gene. In nucleotides, the CDR3 is TGTGCCAGCAGCTTGAGGGATCGGGGGGCCCTTTACAATGAGCAGTTCTTC. It is translated as CASSLRDRGALYNEQFF.

The rearrangement uses TRBV5-1 and TRBJ1-1; 7 bases fit TRBD1. The CDR3 length is 14 residues. V lost 0 bases and J lost 5; bases outside the gene matches: 4. Per the germline V gene, CDR1 is SGHRS and CDR2 is YFSETQ. The CDR3 nucleotides read TGCGCCAGCAGCTTGGGACAGGGTAAGACTGAAGCTTTCTTT. It codes for CASSLGQGKTEAFF.

The V call is TRBV19, the J call TRBJ1-2; perhaps TRBD1 as D (6 bases). The V end lost 6 bases, the J end lost 0 bases, and 11 bases lay between the germline ends. The CDR3 loop spans 14 amino acids. CDR1 and CDR2 from the germline V gene are LNHDA and SQIVND (reference sequence). CDR3 loop: CASSTRGSNYGYTF. In DNA form, the CDR3 reads TGTGCCAGTAGCACGAGGGGGTCTAACTATGGCTACACCTTC. Drawing the rest from reference TRBV19 and TRBJ1-2, the complete variable domain is DGGITQSPKYLFRKEGQNVTLSCEQNLNHDAMYWYRQDPGQGLRLIYYSQIVNDFQKGDIAEGYSVSREKKESFPLTVTSAQKNPTAFYLCASSTRGSNYGYTFGSGTRLTVV.

This chain connects TRBV11-2 to TRBJ1-2, with D hard to call. This CDR3 region has 15 residues. Trimming left V 6 bases short and J 5 bases short, with 19 bases between. Per germline, CDR1 SGHAT and CDR2 FQNNGV. The CDR3 is CASSPLDSARYGYTF. In DNA, the CDR3 is TGTGCCAGCAGTCCCTTAGACTCTGCTCGTTATGGCTACACCTTC.

The rearrangement uses TRBV19 and TRBJ2-1; 10 bases map to TRBD2. This CDR3 has 14 amino acids. Germline V CDR1 and CDR2: LNHDA, SQIVND (reference sequence). V lost 7 bases and J lost 6; bases outside the gene matches: 6. CDR3 residues: CASISGGASNEQFF. CDR3 DNA sequence: TGTGCCAGTATAAGCGGGGGGGCCAGCAATGAGCAGTTCTTC. Based on the CDR3 plus reference TRBV19 and TRBJ2-1, the full variable domain is DGGITQSPKYLFRKEGQNVTLSCEQNLNHDAMYWYRQDPGQGLRLIYYSQIVNDFQKGDIAEGYSVSREKKESFPLTVTSAQKNPTAFYLCASISGGASNEQFFGPGTRLTVL.

V is TRBV13 and J is TRBJ2-3, with a tentative D call TRBD1 (5 bases). V gave up 1 base and J gave up 1 base, with 9 bases separating them. The CDR3 is made up of 15 amino acids. Per the germline V gene, CDR1 is PRHDT and CDR2 is FYEKMQ (reference sequence). The CDR3 loop reads CASSLDGAGTDTQYF. DNA of the CDR3: TGTGCCAGCAGCTTAGATGGGGCCGGCACAGATACGCAGTATTTT.

The J gene is TRBJ2-5, the V gene TRBV5-1, with TRBD2 identical over 15 bases. The V segment lost 0 bases and the J segment 2 bases; nucleotides outside the gene matches: 11. This CDR3 is built from 20 residues. Per the germline V gene, CDR1 is SGHRS and CDR2 is YFSETQ. CDR3 coding DNA: TGCGCCAGCAGCTTGGAGGTGCCGGGACTAGCGGGGGGCCCACAAGAGACCCAGTACTTC. Translation: CASSLEVPGLAGGPQETQYF.

This chain joins TRBV2 and TRBJ2-3; the match to TRBD2 covers 7 bases. The CDR3 has 15 residues. Per the germline V gene, CDR1 is SNHLY and CDR2 is FYNNEI. V was pared by 4 bases and J by 0 bases, with 4 bases of the junction left unmatched. The CDR3 protein is CASSVRAGSTDTQYF. The CDR3, as DNA: TGTGCCAGCAGTGTGCGAGCGGGGAGCACAGATACGCAGTATTTT.